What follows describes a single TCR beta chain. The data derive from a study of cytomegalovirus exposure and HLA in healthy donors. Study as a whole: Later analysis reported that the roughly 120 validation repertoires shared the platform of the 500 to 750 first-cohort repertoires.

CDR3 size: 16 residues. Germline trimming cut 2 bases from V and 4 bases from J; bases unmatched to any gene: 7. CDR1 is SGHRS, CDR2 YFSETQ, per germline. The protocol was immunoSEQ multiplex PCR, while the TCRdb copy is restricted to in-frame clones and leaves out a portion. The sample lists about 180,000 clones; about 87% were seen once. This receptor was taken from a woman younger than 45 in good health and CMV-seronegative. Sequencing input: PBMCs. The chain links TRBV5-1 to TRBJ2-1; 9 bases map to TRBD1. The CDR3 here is CASSFSAGTGYNEQFF. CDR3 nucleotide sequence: TGCGCCAGCAGCTTTAGTGCCGGGACAGGGTACAATGAGCAGTTCTTC.